What follows is one TCR beta chain and its context. The junction departs from the called germline gene at one end, perhaps through a read error. The source of the sample is a study of blood T cell repertoires in COVID-19. Study information: Donors in the United States, Italy and Spain gave samples during acute or convalescent COVID-19. PBMCs, B-cell-depleted T cells, or T cells were the source of the cDNA or gDNA that made up the material.

TCRdb's copy holds only in-frame clones and misses some; the assay was immunoSEQ multiplex PCR. The profile covers under 500,000 clones, with more than 85% appearing a single time and roughly 4.3% taken by the ten largest. The source material was peripheral blood. This clonotype originated in a woman in her thirties with acute or convalescent COVID-19.

This chain's CDR3 is CASSRPDSKENIQYF. CDR3 bases: TGTGCAAGTAGTAGGCCCGACAGTAAGGAAAACATTCAGTACTTC. The V call is TRBV19, the J call TRBJ2-4; weak D call: TRBD1 (5 bases). The germline V gene has CDR1 LNHDA and CDR2 SQIVND (reference sequence). This CDR3 region has 15 residues. Complete variable domain (other parts from reference TRBV19 and TRBJ2-4): DGGITQSPKYLFRKEGQNVTLSCEQNLNHDAMYWYRQDPGQGLRLIYYSQIVNDFQKGDIAEGYSVSREKKESFPLTVTSAQKNPTAFYLCASSRPDSKENIQYFGAGTRLSVL.